This T cell receptor (beta chain) appears in the sequencing data of a study of blood T cell repertoires in COVID-19. Looking at the study overall: From the United States, Italy and Spain came samples of acute and convalescent COVID-19.

Assay used: immunoSEQ multiplex PCR; TCRdb lists only in-frame clones, some missing. The sample includes tens of thousands of clones, around 88% seen only once; the top ten take around 1.9%. This clone was detected once. The CDR3 runs to 14 residues. Unmatched junction bases numbered 1, after V lost 3 bases and J lost 3 bases. The germline gives CDR1 SGHNT, CDR2 YYREEE (reference sequence). This TCR was recovered from an elderly woman with active or convalescent COVID-19. The J gene is TRBJ2-3, the V gene TRBV5-4; 10 bases are shared with TRBD1. Sample: peripheral blood. The CDR3 loop reads CASSWDRGTDTQYF. The CDR3 DNA follows: TGTGCCAGCAGCTGGGACAGGGGAACAGATACGCAGTATTTT.